The next 8 T cell receptor beta chains were all read from a single sample in a study of T-cell reconstitution after alpha-beta-depleted transplantation in children (dated by TCRdb to about 2016). Preparation of the library involved PCR. The run used an Illumina HiSeq 2500. Molecular barcoding was employed in the preparation of TCR libraries, with unique molecular identifiers being used to normalize TCRbeta repertoire quantification. Starting from the raw public reads, TCRdb applied fastp trimming at Q25, assembled clones with MiXCR and retained in-frame beta chains. Entries that share a CDR3 protein sequence are merged under the most common genes and DNA. The sample data list about 500,000 distinct CDR3 sequences, and about 33% of these were observed just once. 2% to 3% of the sample lies in the top ten. This specimen was PBMCs from the stem cell graft donor, taken from the stem cell graft. Receptors originate from a human donor who donated a stem cell graft to a child with aplastic anemia.

As DNA, the CDR3 is TGCAGTGCTAGGAGCTGGACTAGCGGAGAGACCCAGTACTTC. It is translated as CSARSWTSGETQYF. This chain links TRBV20-1 with TRBJ2-5; 10 bases agree with TRBD2. The CDR3 is 14 residues long. Per the germline V gene, CDR1 is DFQATT and CDR2 is SNEGSKA (reference sequence). V dropped 3 bases and J dropped 4; count of bases not matched to a gene: 5.

A few counts support this clonotype. The chain recombines TRBV12-3 or TRBV12-4 with TRBJ2-5, with D possibly matching TRBD1 (5 bases). The germline V and J ends were trimmed by 5 bases and 9 bases, with 10 bases remaining between them. This CDR3 is built from 11 residues. This CDR3 reads CASSVLGAQYF. The CDR3 DNA reads as TGTGCCAGCAGTGTCCTAGGGGCCCAGTACTTC.

The J gene is TRBJ1-1, the V gene TRBV5-1; perhaps TRBD1 as D (5 bases). V dropped 1 base and J dropped 2 bases, with 18 bases sitting between them. Germline V gene data show CDR1 as SGHRS and CDR2 as YFSETQ. The CDR3 extends over 17 amino acids. This CDR3 is CASSLSQTGHLNTEAFF. As DNA, the CDR3 is TGCGCCAGCAGCTTGTCGCAAACCGGACACTTAAACACTGAAGCTTTCTTT. Supplemented by reference TRBV5-1 and TRBJ1-1, the full variable domain reads KAGVTQTPRYLIKTRGQQVTLSCSPISGHRSVSWYQQTPGQGLQFLFEYFSETQRNKGNFPGRFSGRQFSNSRSEMNVSTLELGDSALYLCASSLSQTGHLNTEAFFGQGTRLTVV.

V gene TRBV5-8 combines with J gene TRBJ2-1; TRBD1 is a possible D gene (5 bases). Germline V CDR1 and CDR2: SGHTS, YDEGEE. V shed 0 bases and J shed 2 bases, with 15 bases lying between them. The CDR3 has 17 residues. For the CDR3, the DNA is TGTGCCAGCAGCTTGGTCGTATCTACAGGACCCTACAATGAGCAGTTCTTC. Encoded protein: CASSLVVSTGPYNEQFF.

In regard to this clonotype: Germline and junction disagree at one end, which may indicate a read error. This chain joins TRBV20-1 and TRBJ2-3; TRBD2 matches 8 bases. CDR3 length equals 16 residues. Germline V gives CDR1 DFQATT, CDR2 SNEGSKA (reference sequence). CDR3 in amino acids: CSARRASGQSTDTEYF. The CDR3, as DNA: TGCAGTGCTAGAAGGGCTAGCGGGCAATCGACAGATACGGAGTATTTT.

This sequence joins TRBV6-2 or TRBV6-3 and TRBJ2-6; a weak D match, TRBD1 (5 bases). CDR3 length: 15 residues. The V end was cut by 9 bases, the J end by 0 bases, with 12 bases between. Per germline, CDR1 MNHEY and CDR2 SVGEGT. The CDR3 region is CASLQDSSGANVLTF. The CDR3 DNA sequence: TGTGCCAGTCTACAGGATAGCTCTGGGGCCAACGTCCTGACTTTC.

The chain is built from TRBV6-2 or TRBV6-3 and TRBJ2-7; possibly TRBD2 for D (5 bases). Germline V gene sequence: CDR1 MNHEY, CDR2 SVGEGT. The CDR3 is made up of 14 amino acids. With 6 bases removed from V and 7 bases from J, the gap between germline ends came to 19 bases. CDR3 in amino acids: CASRDPLYPGEQYV. The CDR3 DNA sequence: TGTGCCAGCAGGGATCCTCTGTACCCGGGGGAGCAGTACGTC.

The J gene is TRBJ2-1, the V gene TRBV29-1, with D maybe TRBD1 (6 bases). The germline V gene has CDR1 SQVTM and CDR2 ANQGSEA. V was shortened by 6 bases and J by 8 bases, with 8 bases between the two germline ends. This CDR3 is built from 10 residues. The DNA for the CDR3 is TGCAGCGTGGACAGCCATGAGCAGTTCTTC. Its translation: CSVDSHEQFF.